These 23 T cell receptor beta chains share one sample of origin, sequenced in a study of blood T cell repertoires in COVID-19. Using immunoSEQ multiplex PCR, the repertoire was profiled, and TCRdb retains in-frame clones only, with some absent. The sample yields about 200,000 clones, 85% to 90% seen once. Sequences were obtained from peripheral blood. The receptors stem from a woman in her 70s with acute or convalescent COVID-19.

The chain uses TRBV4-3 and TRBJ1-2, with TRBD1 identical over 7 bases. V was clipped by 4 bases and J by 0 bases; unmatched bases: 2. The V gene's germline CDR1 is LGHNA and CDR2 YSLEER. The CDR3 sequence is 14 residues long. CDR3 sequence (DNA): TGCGCCAGCAGCCTAGACAGGGCTAACTATGGCTACACCTTC. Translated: CASSLDRANYGYTF.

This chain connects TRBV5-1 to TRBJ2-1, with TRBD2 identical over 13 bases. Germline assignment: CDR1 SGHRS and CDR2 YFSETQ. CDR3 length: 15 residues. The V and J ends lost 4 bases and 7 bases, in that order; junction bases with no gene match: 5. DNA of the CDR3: TGCGCCAGCAGCGCGGGACTAGCGGGAATAAATGAGCAGTTCTTC. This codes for CASSAGLAGINEQFF. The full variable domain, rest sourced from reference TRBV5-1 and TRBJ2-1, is KAGVTQTPRYLIKTRGQQVTLSCSPISGHRSVSWYQQTPGQGLQFLFEYFSETQRNKGNFPGRFSGRQFSNSRSEMNVSTLELGDSALYLCASSAGLAGINEQFFGPGTRLTVL.

The CDR3 coding sequence is TGTGCCAGCAGCTTAGGACAGACTGGAGAAAAACTGTTTTTT. Its protein is CASSLGQTGEKLFF. The chain carries TRBV7-9 and TRBJ1-4; weak D call: TRBD1 (5 bases). Trimming pared 1 base from V and 8 bases from J, leaving 11 bases between. The CDR3 loop spans 14 amino acids. Germline CDR1 SEHNR, CDR2 FQNEAQ (reference sequence).

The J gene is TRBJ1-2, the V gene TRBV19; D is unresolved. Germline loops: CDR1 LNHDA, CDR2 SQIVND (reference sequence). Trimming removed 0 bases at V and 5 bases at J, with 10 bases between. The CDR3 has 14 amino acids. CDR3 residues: CASSIETPGYGYTF. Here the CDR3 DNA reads TGTGCCAGTAGTATAGAAACCCCGGGGTATGGCTACACCTTC.

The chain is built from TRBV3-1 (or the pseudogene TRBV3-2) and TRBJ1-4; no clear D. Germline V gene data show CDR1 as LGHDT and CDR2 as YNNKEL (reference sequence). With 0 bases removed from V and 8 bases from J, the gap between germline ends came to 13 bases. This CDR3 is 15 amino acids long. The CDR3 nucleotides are TGTGCCAGCAGCCAAGAAAGGCAGGCCTACGAAAAACTGTTTTTT. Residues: CASSQERQAYEKLFF.

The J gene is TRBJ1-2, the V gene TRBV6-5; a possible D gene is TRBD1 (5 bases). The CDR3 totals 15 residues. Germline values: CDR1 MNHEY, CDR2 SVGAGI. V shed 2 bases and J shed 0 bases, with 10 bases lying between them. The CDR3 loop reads CASSYMSRANYGYTF. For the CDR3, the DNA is TGTGCCAGCAGTTACATGAGCAGGGCTAACTATGGCTACACCTTC.

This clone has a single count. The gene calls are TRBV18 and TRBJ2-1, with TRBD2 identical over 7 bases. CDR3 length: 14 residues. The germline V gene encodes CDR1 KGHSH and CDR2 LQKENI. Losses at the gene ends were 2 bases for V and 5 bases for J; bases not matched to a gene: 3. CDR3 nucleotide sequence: TGTGCCAGCTCACCATACGGGGGGAACAATGAGCAGTTCTTC. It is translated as CASSPYGGNNEQFF.

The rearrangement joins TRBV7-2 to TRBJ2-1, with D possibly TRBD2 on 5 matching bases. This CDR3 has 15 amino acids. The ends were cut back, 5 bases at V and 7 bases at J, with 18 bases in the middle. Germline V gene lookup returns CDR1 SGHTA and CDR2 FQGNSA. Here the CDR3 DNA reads TGTGCCAGCAGCATAGAGAGAGGGAGTCGTAATGAGCAGTTCTTC. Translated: CASSIERGSRNEQFF.

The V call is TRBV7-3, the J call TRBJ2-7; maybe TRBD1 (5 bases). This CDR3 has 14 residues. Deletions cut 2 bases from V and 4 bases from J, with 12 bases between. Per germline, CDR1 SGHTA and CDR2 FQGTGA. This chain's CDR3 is CASSLSQGPYEQYF. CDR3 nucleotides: TGTGCCAGCAGCTTATCCCAGGGTCCGTACGAGCAGTACTTC.

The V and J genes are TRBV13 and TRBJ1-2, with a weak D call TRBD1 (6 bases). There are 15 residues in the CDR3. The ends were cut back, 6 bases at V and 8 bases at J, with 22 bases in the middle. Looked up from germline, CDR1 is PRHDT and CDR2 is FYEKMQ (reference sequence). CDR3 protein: CASSIGRTALHGYTF. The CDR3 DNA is TGTGCCAGCAGTATTGGTCGGACAGCCCTTCACGGCTACACCTTC.

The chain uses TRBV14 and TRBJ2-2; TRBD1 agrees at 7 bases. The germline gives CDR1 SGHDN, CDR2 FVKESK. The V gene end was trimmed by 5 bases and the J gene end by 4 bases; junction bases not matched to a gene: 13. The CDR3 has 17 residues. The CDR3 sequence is CASSERLGTDITGELFF. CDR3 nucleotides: TGTGCCAGCAGCGAGAGGCTCGGGACAGACATCACCGGGGAGCTGTTTTTT.

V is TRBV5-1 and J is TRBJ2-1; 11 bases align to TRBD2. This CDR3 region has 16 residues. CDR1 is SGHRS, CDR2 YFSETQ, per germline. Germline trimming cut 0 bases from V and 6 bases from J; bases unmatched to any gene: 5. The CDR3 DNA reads TGCGCCAGCAGCTTGGAGGGACTAGCGGCGGGCAATGAGCAGTTCTTC. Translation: CASSLEGLAAGNEQFF.

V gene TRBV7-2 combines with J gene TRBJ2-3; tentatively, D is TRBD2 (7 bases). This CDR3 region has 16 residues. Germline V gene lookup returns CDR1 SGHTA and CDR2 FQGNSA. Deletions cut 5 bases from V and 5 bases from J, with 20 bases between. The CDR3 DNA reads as TGTGCCAGCAGCCCCCCTAGGGGGAGGGGTGGAGATACGCAGTATTTT. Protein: CASSPPRGRGGDTQYF.

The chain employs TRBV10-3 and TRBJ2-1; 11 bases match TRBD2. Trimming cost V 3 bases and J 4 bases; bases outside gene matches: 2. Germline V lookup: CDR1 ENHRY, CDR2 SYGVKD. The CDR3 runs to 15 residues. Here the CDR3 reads CAISELAGAYNEQFF. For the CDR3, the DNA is TGTGCCATCAGTGAACTAGCGGGGGCTTACAATGAGCAGTTCTTC.

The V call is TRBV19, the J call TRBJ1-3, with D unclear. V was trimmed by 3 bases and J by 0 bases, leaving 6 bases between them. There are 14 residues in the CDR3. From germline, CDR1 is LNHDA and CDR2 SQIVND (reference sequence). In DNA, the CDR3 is TGTGCCAGTAGTATCCTTCGCTCTGGAAACACCATATATTTT. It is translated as CASSILRSGNTIYF.

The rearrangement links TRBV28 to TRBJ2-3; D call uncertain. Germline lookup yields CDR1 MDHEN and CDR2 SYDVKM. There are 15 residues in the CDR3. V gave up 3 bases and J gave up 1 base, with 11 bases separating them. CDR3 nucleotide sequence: TGTGCCAGCAGTTTGGAGAAGTTGGGCACAGATACGCAGTATTTT. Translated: CASSLEKLGTDTQYF.

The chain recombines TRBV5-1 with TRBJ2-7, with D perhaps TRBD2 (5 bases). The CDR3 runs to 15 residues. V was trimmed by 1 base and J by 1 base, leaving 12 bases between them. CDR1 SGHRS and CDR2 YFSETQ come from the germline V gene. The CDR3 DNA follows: TGCGCCAGCAGCTTGAGGTGGGAGTTTTCCTACGAGCAGTACTTC. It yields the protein CASSLRWEFSYEQYF.

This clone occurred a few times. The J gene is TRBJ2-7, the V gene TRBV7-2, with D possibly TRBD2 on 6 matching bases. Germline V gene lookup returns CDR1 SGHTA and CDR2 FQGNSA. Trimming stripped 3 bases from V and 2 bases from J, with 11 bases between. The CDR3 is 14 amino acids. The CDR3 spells CASSFASGAYEQYF. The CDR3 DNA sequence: TGTGCCAGCAGCTTCGCCTCGGGGGCCTACGAGCAGTACTTC.

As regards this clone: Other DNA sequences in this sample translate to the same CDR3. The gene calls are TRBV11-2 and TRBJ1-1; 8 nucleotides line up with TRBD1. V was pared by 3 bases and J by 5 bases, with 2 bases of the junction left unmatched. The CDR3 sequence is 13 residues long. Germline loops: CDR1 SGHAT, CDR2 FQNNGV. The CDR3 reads CASSFQGATEAFF. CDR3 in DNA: TGTGCCAGCAGCTTCCAGGGGGCAACTGAAGCTTTCTTT.

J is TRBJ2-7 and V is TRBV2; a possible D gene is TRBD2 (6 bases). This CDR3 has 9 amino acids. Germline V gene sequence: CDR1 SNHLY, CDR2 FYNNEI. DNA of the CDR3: TGTGCACCAGGGAGGGAGCAGTACTTC. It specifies CAPGREQYF.

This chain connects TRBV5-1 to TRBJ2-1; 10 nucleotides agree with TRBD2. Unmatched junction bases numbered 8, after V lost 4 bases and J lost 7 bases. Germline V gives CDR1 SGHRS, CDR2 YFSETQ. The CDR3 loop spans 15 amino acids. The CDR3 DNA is TGCGCCAGCAGCATCAAGCGGGGGGGTTATAATGAGCAGTTCTTC. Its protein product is CASSIKRGGYNEQFF.

CDR3: CASRRDSNSYNEQFF. The CDR3 DNA reads TGTGCCAGCAGACGGGACTCGAACTCCTACAATGAGCAGTTCTTC. The chain has TRBV14 and TRBJ2-1; a weak D match, TRBD2 (6 bases). The CDR3 extends over 15 amino acids. Trimming removed 6 bases at V and 0 bases at J, with 12 bases between. In germline, CDR1 is SGHDN, CDR2 FVKESK.

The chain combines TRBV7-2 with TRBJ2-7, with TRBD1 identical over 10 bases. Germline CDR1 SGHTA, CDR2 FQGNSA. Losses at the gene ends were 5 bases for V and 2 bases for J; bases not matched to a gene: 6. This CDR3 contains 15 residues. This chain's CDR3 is CASSPSGTGAYEQYF. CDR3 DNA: TGTGCCAGCAGCCCCTCCGGGACAGGGGCCTACGAGCAGTACTTC.